This record looks at one T cell receptor (beta chain) sequence and its context. The PCR had 60 Vbeta and 13 Jbeta primers. Sequencing used immunoSEQ multiplex PCR; TCRdb keeps in-frame clones, though not all of them. The sample has around 210,000 clones; about 85% are singletons. This sample is part of a study of cytomegalovirus exposure and HLA in healthy donors. The CDR3 is 14 residues long. Germline-derived CDR1 and CDR2 are MNHNS and SASEGT. V lost 6 bases, J lost 7 bases, and 8 bases stayed unmatched. This clonotype was obtained from a girl aged 2-10 years in good health and CMV-seronegative. J is TRBJ1-5 and V is TRBV6-1; TRBD1 aligns across 8 bases. The source material was PBMCs. This chain's CDR3 is CASRADRGGQPQHF. DNA for the CDR3: TGTGCCAGCAGGGCAGACAGGGGAGGACAGCCCCAGCATTTT.